The sample holds many counts of the clone carrying this T cell receptor (beta chain). Trimming stripped 6 bases from V and 0 bases from J, with 9 bases between. The CDR3 is 14 residues long. The sample originates from a study of T-cell reconstitution after alpha-beta-depleted transplantation in children. Using unique molecular identifiers, the investigators prepared the TCRbeta library. TCRdb passed the PCR reads through MiXCR, listing each CDR3 protein once. The profile shows some 600,000 distinct CDR3 sequences, 10% to 15% of them singletons. This TCR derives from a male patient younger than 18 who had a stem cell transplant for acute myeloid leukemia, so the T cells may come from the graft donor. The genes are TRBV12-3 or TRBV12-4 and TRBJ1-5, with a weak D call TRBD1 (5 bases). Source: PBMCs, mostly from graft donor cells, taken 360 days after TCRalphabeta/CD19-depleted stem cell transplant. The CDR3 loop reads CASRGDSSNQPQHF. The CDR3 DNA follows: TGTGCCAGCAGGGGTGACAGTAGCAATCAGCCCCAGCATTTT.